Included here is one T cell receptor beta chain sequence, with context. The record originates from a study of blood T cell repertoires in COVID-19. Authors' analysis steps: Nucleated cell number was recorded as an estimate derived from reference gene primer amplification. TCRdb keeps only in-frame clones here, not all; method: immunoSEQ multiplex PCR. The D gene and trimming were derived from the DNA, and the V and J assignments and clone size from that table. This sample has approximately 500,000 clones, with roughly 89% found just once. V dropped 4 bases and J dropped 10; count of bases not matched to a gene: 2. This CDR3 has 13 amino acids. Germline V gene sequence: CDR1 SGHDN, CDR2 FVKESK.

V is TRBV14 and J is TRBJ2-1, with TRBD2 matching 12 bases. The clonotype originates from a woman aged 50 to 60 with COVID-19, enrolled during active disease. Sequenced sample: peripheral blood. CDR3: CASSLGLAGEQFF. As DNA, the CDR3 is TGTGCCAGCAGCCTAGGACTAGCGGGGGAGCAGTTCTTC.